Following are 12 T cell receptor beta chains from one sample sequenced in a study of beta chain features in type 1 diabetes. The whole isolated RNA underwent reverse transcription, so sequencing captured expressed TCRB transcripts. TCRdb's copy holds only in-frame clones and misses some; the assay was immunoSEQ multiplex PCR. Of 500,000 to 700,000 clones detected, about a sixth appear once; the ten largest clones hold approximately 0.087%. Sequencing was done on a sample of naive CD4+ T cells from blood. Receptors were obtained from a man younger than 35 in good health.

This clone was counted a few times. V gene TRBV11-2 combines with J gene TRBJ2-2, with 7 bases matching TRBD1. The V and J ends lost 6 bases and 3 bases, in that order; junction bases with no gene match: 7. This CDR3 comprises 15 residues. Looked up from germline, CDR1 is SGHAT and CDR2 is FQNNGV. The chain's CDR3 is CASRTYRGYTGELFF. The CDR3 coding sequence is TGTGCCAGCAGAACCTACAGGGGCTACACCGGGGAGCTGTTTTTT.

The chain is built from TRBV5-4 and TRBJ2-7; no reliable D call. The germline CDR1 and CDR2 sequences are SGHNT and YYREEE (reference sequence). The ends were cut back, 4 bases at V and 7 bases at J, with 15 bases in the middle. CDR3 size: 13 residues. CDR3 protein: CASSLGPRREQYF. The DNA for the CDR3 is TGTGCCAGCAGCCTAGGCCCTCGGAGAGAGCAGTACTTC. Together with reference TRBV5-4 and TRBJ2-7, the CDR3 gives the full variable domain: ETGVTQSPTHLIKTRGQQVTLRCSSQSGHNTVSWYQQALGQGPQFIFQYYREEENGRGNFPPRFSGLQFPNYSSELNVNALELDDSALYLCASSLGPRREQYFGPGTRLTVT.

The chain combines TRBV4-2 with TRBJ2-5; the match to TRBD2 covers 7 bases. Germline V gene data show CDR1 as LGHNA and CDR2 as YNFKEQ. The ends lost 5 bases at V and 4 bases at J; junction bases unmatched: 4. This CDR3 contains 13 residues. The CDR3 here is CASSRTSVETQYF. CDR3 bases: TGTGCCAGCAGCAGAACTAGCGTAGAGACCCAGTACTTC.

This clone was counted between two and nine times. The V gene is TRBV25-1, the J gene TRBJ2-3, with 7 nucleotides matching TRBD1. J lost 0 bases, V lost 5 bases, and 11 bases had no gene match. CDR1 and CDR2 from the germline V gene are MGHDK and SYGVNS. CDR3 size: 17 residues. The CDR3 reads CASSPGGFYFSTDTQYF. CDR3 in DNA: TGTGCCAGCAGTCCAGGGGGTTTCTACTTTAGCACAGATACGCAGTATTTT.

This clone came up a few times. J is TRBJ2-1 and V is TRBV9; 11 bases fit TRBD2. From germline, CDR1 is SGDLS and CDR2 YYNGEE. This CDR3 is built from 15 residues. J was trimmed by 7 bases and V by 4 bases; bases with no gene match: 7. DNA for the CDR3: TGTGCCAGCAGCCCCCCGGGACTAGCGGCTAATGAGCAGTTCTTC. Translated, it gives CASSPPGLAANEQFF.

This clone was seen more than once but under ten times. The chain uses TRBV7-2 and TRBJ2-7; TRBD2 aligns across 13 bases. With V trimmed by 4 bases and J by 6 bases, 6 bases remained unmatched. The CDR3 loop spans 15 amino acids. Germline loops: CDR1 SGHTA, CDR2 FQGNSA. CDR3 DNA: TGTGCCAGCAGCTCGTACCGACTAGCGGGAGGCGAGCAGTACTTC. Translation: CASSSYRLAGGEQYF. The full variable domain, its missing parts supplied by reference TRBV7-2 and TRBJ2-7, is GAGVSQSPSNKVTEKGKDVELRCDPISGHTALYWYRQSLGQGLEFLIYFQGNSAPDKSGLPSDRFSAERTGGSVSTLTIQRTQQEDSAVYLCASSSYRLAGGEQYFGPGTRLTVT.

The CDR3 nucleotides read TGCGCCAGCAGCAGTAGAGGGGGCAGCTCCTATAATTCACCCCTCCACTTT. Translation: CASSSRGGSSYNSPLHF. This chain connects TRBV5-1 to TRBJ1-6, with 7 bases aligning to TRBD1. Trimming took 4 bases from V and 0 from J; bases not matched to a gene: 7. The germline V gene encodes CDR1 SGHRS and CDR2 YFSETQ. The CDR3 is 17 residues long.

V usage is TRBV6-1 and J usage is TRBJ2-1; D not certain. CDR3 length equals 12 residues. Germline V gene data show CDR1 as MNHNS and CDR2 as SASEGT. The V end lost 1 base, the J end lost 4 bases, and 2 bases lay between the germline ends. For the CDR3, the DNA is TGTGCCAGCAGTGAAGAGTACAATGAGCAGTTCTTC. It is translated as CASSEEYNEQFF.

This clone was detected only a few times. The CDR3, as DNA: TGTGCCAGCAGCTTGGCCGGGGGGGGTACAGATACGCAGTATTTT. It translates to CASSLAGGGTDTQYF. The gene calls are TRBV5-8 and TRBJ2-3, with 8 bases identical to TRBD2. The CDR3 loop spans 15 amino acids. J gave up 3 bases and V 0 bases, and 3 bases lay outside the gene matches. Germline CDR1 SGHTS, CDR2 YDEGEE.

The rearrangement uses TRBV7-9 and TRBJ2-3, with 7 bases aligning to TRBD1. Germline V gene lookup returns CDR1 SEHNR and CDR2 FQNEAQ (reference sequence). This CDR3 has 11 residues. J lost 6 bases, V lost 10 bases, and 4 bases had no gene match. In DNA form, the CDR3 reads TGTGCCACCACAGGGGCCGATACGCAGTATTTT. This translates into CATTGADTQYF.

On this clone itself: Other nucleotide sequences in the sample specify the same CDR3. The V gene is TRBV29-1, the J gene TRBJ2-7; D unclear. Germline V CDR1 and CDR2: SQVTM, ANQGSEA. There are 12 residues in the CDR3. V was cut by 1 base and J by 0 bases, with 4 bases left in between. Here the CDR3 reads CSVEAGSYEQYF. DNA of the CDR3: TGCAGCGTTGAAGCAGGCTCCTACGAGCAGTACTTC.

This clone has more than one count but fewer than ten. The chain recombines TRBV15 with TRBJ2-7; D possibly corresponds to TRBD2 (5 bases). The CDR3 length is 15 residues. Trimming pared 3 bases from V and 3 bases from J, leaving 15 bases between. Germline CDR1 and CDR2: LNHNV and YYDKDF (reference sequence). The DNA of the CDR3 is TGTGCCACCAGCAGGGCTCTGAGGGATTTCTACGAGCAGTACTTC. Translated, it gives CATSRALRDFYEQYF.